Listed below are T cell receptor beta chains from one sample, sequenced in a study of identical twins. TCRdb analysed the 5' RACE reads with MiXCR anew, one entry per CDR3 protein. The sample lists 470,000 or so distinct CDR3 sequences, less than 25% seen once, with around 3% in the top ten. This sample was shared with a second study, whose subject was T cells expressing NK-cell markers.

Material for sequencing was CD4+ T cells sorted from blood. These receptor sequences come from a woman between 18 and 29 years old in good health. Both conserved end residues are part of each CDR3. A D gene is named only where the DNA matches it firmly. Rows give clone size only sometimes, using once, few, many, or a class for an expanded clone.

NA | NA | TRBJ2-7 | TRBV6-5 | CATRGTYYEQYF | TGTGCCACTCGGGGCACCTACTACGAGCAGTACTTC
NA | NA | TRBJ1-2 | TRBV12-3/TRBV12-4 | CASSPGWSYGYTF | TGTGCCAGCAGTCCCGGCTGGTCTTATGGCTACACCTTC
NA | NA | TRBJ2-7 | TRBV5-1 | CASSSLEATYEQYF | TGCGCCAGCAGCTCCCTGGAAGCCACCTACGAGCAGTACTTC
NA | NA | TRBJ1-2 | TRBV24-1 | CATSEGANYGYTF | TGTGCCACCAGTGAGGGAGCTAACTATGGCTACACCTTC
few | NA | TRBJ2-7 | TRBV6-5 | CASSYILGVEQYF | TGTGCCAGCAGTTACATTCTCGGGGTGGAGCAGTACTTC
few | NA | TRBJ2-3 | TRBV15 | CATSRAETPADTQYF | TGTGCCACCAGCAGAGCAGAAACCCCCGCAGATACGCAGTATTTT
few | NA | TRBJ2-7 | TRBV5-1 | CASSLEGGAREQYF | TGCGCCAGCAGCTTGGAAGGTGGGGCGCGGGAGCAGTACTTC
NA | NA | TRBJ2-7 | TRBV14 | CASSHLGTAVPREQYF | TGTGCCAGCAGCCATTTGGGGACGGCCGTCCCTCGCGAGCAGTACTTC
NA | TRBD1 | TRBJ1-5 | TRBV7-9 | CASSLDSTGTAQHF | TGTGCCAGCAGCTTAGATAGTACCGGGACAGCCCAGCATTTT
few | NA | TRBJ2-1 | TRBV7-9 | CASSLREQTNYNEQFF | TGTGCCAGCAGCTTAAGGGAACAAACAAACTACAATGAGCAGTTCTTC
few | TRBD1 | TRBJ1-1 | TRBV5-1 | CASGTGGGNTEAFF | TGCGCCAGCGGGACAGGGGGTGGGAACACTGAAGCTTTCTTT
NA | TRBD1 | TRBJ1-6 | TRBV7-9 | CASSRQGAGSPLHF | TGTGCCAGCAGCCGACAGGGGGCCGGTTCACCCCTCCACTTT
few | TRBD2 | TRBJ2-1 | TRBV20-1 | CSASGLGGYNEQFF | TGCAGTGCTAGTGGACTAGGAGGCTACAATGAGCAGTTCTTC
few | NA | TRBJ2-2 | TRBV2 | CASSEQGQNTGELFF | TGTGCCAGCAGTGAACAGGGCCAGAACACCGGGGAGCTGTTTTTT
NA | NA | TRBJ1-5 | TRBV7-9 | CASSDVNSNQPQHF | TGTGCCAGCAGCGACGTGAATAGCAATCAGCCCCAGCATTTT
NA | TRBD2 | TRBJ2-1 | TRBV2 | CASRIAGGLNEQFF | TGTGCCAGCAGAATAGCGGGGGGGCTCAATGAGCAGTTCTTC
few | NA | TRBJ2-7 | TRBV9 | CASSVRPGAYEQYF | TGTGCCAGCAGCGTCCGACCTGGGGCCTACGAGCAGTACTTC
few | NA | TRBJ1-6 | TRBV20-1 | CSTFPVPGDSPLHF | TGCAGCACATTTCCTGTTCCAGGCGATTCACCCCTCCACTTT
NA | NA | TRBJ1-1 | TRBV4-3 | CASSPQGGVSTEAFF | TGCGCCAGCAGCCCCCAAGGGGGAGTAAGCACTGAAGCTTTCTTT
few | TRBD2 | TRBJ2-7 | TRBV7-8 | CASTVIGGRYFYEQYF | TGTGCCAGCACCGTAATCGGCGGGAGATACTTCTACGAGCAGTACTTC
NA | NA | TRBJ2-1 | TRBV2 | CASSEVSEQFF | TGTGCCAGCAGTGAAGTTTCTGAGCAGTTCTTC
few | NA | TRBJ2-5 | TRBV20-1 | CSATPRGYPLGETQYF | TGCAGTGCTACACCTCGGGGCTATCCCTTGGGGGAGACCCAGTACTTC
NA | NA | TRBJ2-5 | TRBV5-1 | CASTPRVGQGETQYF | TGCGCCAGCACCCCCCGGGTCGGACAAGGGGAGACCCAGTACTTC
NA | NA | TRBJ2-7 | TRBV21-1 | CASSKGSPDNYEQYF | TGTGCCAGCAGCAAAGGGTCCCCCGATAACTACGAGCAGTACTTC
few | NA | TRBJ1-3 | TRBV3-1 | CASSQDQRIGNTIYF | TGTGCCAGCAGCCAAGATCAGCGTATTGGAAACACCATATATTTT
few | NA | TRBJ1-1 | TRBV6-2/TRBV6-3 | CASSAPLNTEAFF | TGTGCCAGCAGTGCCCCATTGAACACTGAAGCTTTCTTT
once | TRBD2 | TRBJ2-1 | TRBV12-3/TRBV12-4 | CASSLYGTSGSSNEQFF | TGTGCCAGCAGTTTATATGGGACTAGCGGGAGCTCTAATGAGCAGTTCTTC
NA | NA | TRBJ1-1 | TRBV7-9 | CASSVRTANTEAFF | TGTGCCAGCAGCGTCCGGACAGCCAACACTGAAGCTTTCTTT
NA | NA | TRBJ2-1 | TRBV20-1 | CSAMLYNEQFF | TGCAGTGCAATGCTATACAATGAGCAGTTCTTC
few | NA | TRBJ2-1 | TRBV20-1 | CSAKNNEQFF | TGCAGTGCTAAGAACAATGAGCAGTTCTTC
NA | NA | TRBJ2-3 | TRBV29-1 | CSATKDTDTQYF | TGCAGCGCCACAAAAGACACAGATACGCAGTATTTT
few | TRBD2 | TRBJ2-1 | TRBV10-2 | CASSPGAGGSSYNEQFF | TGCGCCAGCAGTCCCGGGGCGGGGGGGAGCTCCTACAATGAGCAGTTCTTC
NA | NA | TRBJ2-7 | TRBV11-2 | CASSLWGGQPHF | TGTGCCAGCAGCTTATGGGGAGGACAACCACACTTC
few | TRBD1 | TRBJ2-1 | TRBV7-7 | CASSAGTGTYNEQFF | TGTGCTAGCAGCGCCGGGACAGGCACCTACAATGAGCAGTTCTTC
few | NA | TRBJ1-6 | TRBV7-9 | CASSLRVGRLVNSPLHF | TGTGCCAGCAGCTTAAGGGTGGGACGGCTGGTTAATTCACCCCTCCACTTT
few | NA | TRBJ1-1 | TRBV10-2 | CASSQGPRTEAFF | TGCGCCAGCAGCCAAGGACCGAGGACTGAAGCTTTCTTT
many | NA | TRBJ1-2 | TRBV25-1 | CASRDPHGYTF | TGTGCCAGCAGGGACCCTCACGGCTACACCTTC
few | NA | TRBJ1-1 | TRBV27 | CASSFRVSNTEAFF | TGTGCCAGCAGTTTCCGGGTTTCGAACACTGAAGCTTTCTTT
NA | TRBD1 | TRBJ2-5 | TRBV5-1 | CASSPGTAPETQYF | TGCGCCAGCAGCCCGGGGACAGCGCCAGAGACCCAGTACTTC
many | NA | TRBJ2-1 | TRBV10-1 | CASSAGSSYNEQFF | TGCGCCAGCAGTGCCGGGAGCTCCTACAATGAGCAGTTCTTC
NA | NA | TRBJ2-7 | TRBV15 | CATSRDQVGYEQYF | TGTGCCACCAGCAGAGATCAGGTGGGCTACGAGCAGTACTTC
NA | NA | TRBJ1-1 | TRBV11-2 | CASSLARGARAEAFF | TGTGCCAGCAGCTTAGCTCGGGGGGCACGGGCTGAAGCTTTCTTT
few | NA | TRBJ2-2 | TRBV6-4 | CASSEVAGDTGELFF | TGTGCCAGCAGTGAAGTAGCTGGAGACACCGGGGAGCTGTTTTTT
NA | NA | TRBJ2-5 | TRBV5-1 | CASSLPNSGGEGETQYF | TGCGCCAGCAGCTTGCCGAACTCCGGGGGTGAGGGAGAGACCCAGTACTTC
few | NA | TRBJ2-5 | TRBV12-3/TRBV12-4 | CASSPKGGGQETQYF | TGTGCCAGCAGTCCTAAGGGGGGGGGGCAAGAGACCCAGTACTTC
NA | TRBD2 | TRBJ2-1 | TRBV29-1 | CSVVSGRDPEQFF | TGCAGCGTTGTTAGCGGGAGGGATCCTGAGCAGTTCTTC
few | NA | TRBJ2-7 | TRBV12-3/TRBV12-4 | CASSARRQPPEQYF | TGTGCCAGCAGTGCTCGTAGACAGCCCCCGGAGCAGTACTTC
NA | TRBD2 | TRBJ2-5 | TRBV20-1 | CSASRVAGGVETQYF | TGCAGTGCTAGTCGGGTAGCGGGAGGTGTAGAGACCCAGTACTTC
NA | NA | TRBJ2-7 | TRBV20-1 | CSARAPTRLGPYEQYF | TGCAGTGCTAGGGCCCCGACTAGATTAGGTCCCTACGAGCAGTACTTC
many | TRBD1 | TRBJ1-5 | TRBV18 | CASSWTGEQPQHF | TGTGCCAGCTCATGGACAGGGGAACAGCCCCAGCATTTT
NA | NA | TRBJ1-1 | TRBV3-1 | CASSDSGPMNTEAFF | TGTGCCAGCAGCGACAGTGGGCCCATGAACACTGAAGCTTTCTTT
NA | TRBD2 | TRBJ2-2 | TRBV20-1 | CSARTSGRARATGELFF | TGCAGTGCTCGGACTAGCGGGAGGGCCCGGGCCACCGGGGAGCTGTTTTTT
few | TRBD2 | TRBJ2-1 | TRBV5-1 | CASSPLTSGDSYNEQFF | TGCGCCAGCAGCCCCTTAACTAGCGGGGACTCCTACAATGAGCAGTTCTTC
few | TRBD1 | TRBJ1-1 | TRBV10-3 | CAISPHLTGGRNTEAFF | TGTGCCATCAGTCCTCACTTGACAGGGGGCCGGAACACTGAAGCTTTCTTT
few | NA | TRBJ1-1 | TRBV2 | CASSETSGNTEAFF | TGTGCCAGCAGTGAGACTAGCGGGAACACTGAAGCTTTCTTT
NA | NA | TRBJ2-5 | TRBV6-5 | CASKDVTQYF | TGTGCCAGCAAGGATGTAACCCAGTACTTC
few | TRBD1 | TRBJ1-1 | TRBV6-1 | CASSETGDSEAFF | TGTGCCAGCAGTGAAACGGGGGACAGTGAAGCTTTCTTT
NA | NA | TRBJ2-7 | TRBV3-1 | CASSQRPFGQYF | TGTGCCAGCAGCCAACGGCCCTTCGGGCAGTACTTC
few | NA | TRBJ2-1 | TRBV20-1 | CSASNRGSGGDEQFF | TGCAGTGCTAGTAACAGGGGATCCGGGGGTGATGAGCAGTTCTTC
NA | TRBD2 | TRBJ2-1 | TRBV6-5 | CASKSTSGKQFF | TGTGCCAGCAAGAGTACTAGCGGAAAGCAGTTCTTC